This T cell receptor (beta chain) was sequenced for a study of molecular identifiers for immune sequencing clone quantification. Input for naive CD8 libraries was roughly 19,000 to 1,100,000 sorted cells; the RNA fraction used was 10%, 30% or 50%. One entry per CDR3 protein results from TCRdb running MiXCR on the PCR reads. The table shows about 510,000 distinct CDR3 sequences, with roughly a fifth occurring only once. Findings and caveats of the study: Clones that exceeded 20 RNA copies held over 97% of effector molecules, yet under 1% in naive cells.

Comment on this clonotype: What it binds is unknown.

CDR3 length: 14 amino acids. CDR1 LNHDA and CDR2 SQIVND come from the germline V gene (reference sequence). Trimming took off 8 bases at V and 2 bases at J, with 16 bases between the two ends. V gene TRBV19 combines with J gene TRBJ2-7, with D perhaps given as TRBD1 or TRBD2 (5 bases each). Sequencing was carried out using naive CD8+ T cells from blood, with Jurkat cell RNA spiked in. The subset was: FACS-sorted CD8+CD4-CCR7+CD45RA+ naive T cells. The sequence came from a human donor in good health. Some libraries in this study had Jurkat cell RNA spiked in. DNA for the CDR3: TGTGCCAGTTCTGTCCGGGGCACGACCTACGAGCAGTACTTC. This gives the protein CASSVRGTTYEQYF.